This T cell receptor (beta chain) was identified during a study of identical twins. In this sample, this clonotype turned up many times. With no exceptions, donors were healthy Caucasians. Template switching added a universal primer site; cDNA carried unique molecular identifiers. TCRdb passed the 5' RACE reads through MiXCR, listing each CDR3 protein once. The sample holds about 520,000 distinct CDR3 sequences; 20% to 25% are singletons and the top ten take 0.91%. Germline V gene sequence: CDR1 SGHRS, CDR2 YFSETQ. Trimming removed 0 bases from V and 2 bases from J, with 9 bases in between. This CDR3 spans 14 amino acids. The same sample was also used in a study of T cells expressing NK-cell markers. According to that study: Nothing established the HCMV specificity of expanded NKG2C+ T cell clones.

The source material was CD4+ T cells sorted from blood. This clonotype was obtained from a young woman in good health. The chain carries TRBV5-1 and TRBJ2-7; perhaps TRBD2 as D (6 bases). The CDR3 coding sequence is TGCGCCAGCAGCTTGGTAAGCGGGCCCTACGAGCAGTACTTC. Residues: CASSLVSGPYEQYF.